Listed below are T cell receptor beta chains from one sample, sequenced in a study of cytomegalovirus exposure and HLA in healthy donors. Assay: immunoSEQ multiplex PCR; the TCRdb copy retains only in-frame clones and omits some. This table holds roughly 120,000 clones, roughly four fifths found once. Material for sequencing was PBMCs. These receptors originate from a woman between 18 and 29 years old in good health and CMV-seronegative. The CDR3 runs from the conserved cysteine through the conserved F or W. The D gene is left open where the match is weak. Where a row states a size, it is once, few, many or the class of an expanded clone; other rows omit it.

J,D,size,V,CDR3,DNA
TRBJ1-1,-,once,TRBV7-2,CASSLIPGNTEAFF,TGTGCCAGCAGCTTAATCCCAGGGAACACTGAAGCTTTCTTT
TRBJ2-1,TRBD2,-,TRBV4-3,CASSRDGGAYNEQFF,TGCGCCAGCTCAAGGGACGGGGGGGCGTACAATGAGCAGTTCTTC
TRBJ2-7,TRBD2,-,TRBV7-8,CASSLGLAGGPLNYEQYF,TGTGCCAGCAGCTTGGGACTAGCGGGAGGGCCTCTTAATTACGAGCAGTACTTC
TRBJ1-5,TRBD1,-,TRBV18,CASSLGQLYQPQHF,TGTGCCAGCTCACTGGGACAGCTTTATCAGCCCCAGCATTTT
TRBJ1-1,-,-,TRBV9,CASSVEAGAFGTEAFF,TGTGCCAGCAGCGTAGAGGCAGGGGCGTTCGGCACTGAAGCTTTCTTT
TRBJ2-1,TRBD1,-,TRBV5-1,CASSLAATGGWNEQFF,TGCGCCAGCAGCTTGGCCGCGACAGGGGGATGGAATGAGCAGTTCTTC
TRBJ2-7,-,-,TRBV9,CASSEGNTGEQYF,TGTGCCAGCAGCGAGGGGAACACCGGCGAGCAGTACTTC
TRBJ2-7,TRBD2,once,TRBV4-1,CASSNSGGSHEQYF,TGCGCCAGCAGCAATAGCGGGGGCTCTCACGAGCAGTACTTC
TRBJ1-6,TRBD1,-,TRBV5-1,CASSLGGTGIRNSPLHF,TGCGCCAGCAGCTTAGGGGGGACAGGGATCCGTAATTCACCCCTCCACTTT
TRBJ2-3,TRBD2,-,TRBV5-4,CASSLVGGAVTDTQYF,TGTGCCAGCAGCTTGGTCGGGGGGGCCGTGACAGATACGCAGTATTTT
TRBJ1-2,-,-,TRBV30,CAWSVSQGDYGYTF,TGTGCCTGGAGTGTAAGTCAAGGGGACTATGGCTACACCTTC
TRBJ1-2,-,-,TRBV4-1,CASSQDFPLLYGYTF,TGCGCCAGCAGCCAAGATTTCCCACTGCTCTATGGCTACACCTTC
TRBJ1-6,-,-,TRBV30,CAWSKGGNNSPLHF,TGTGCCTGGAGTAAGGGCGGGAACAATTCACCCCTCCACTTT
TRBJ1-3,-,few,TRBV7-8,CASSLAHRTFGNTIYF,TGTGCCAGCAGCTTAGCCCATCGGACTTTTGGAAACACCATATATTTT
TRBJ2-1,-,-,TRBV19,CASSIPRLSYNEQFF,TGTGCCAGTAGTATCCCAAGACTATCCTACAATGAGCAGTTCTTC